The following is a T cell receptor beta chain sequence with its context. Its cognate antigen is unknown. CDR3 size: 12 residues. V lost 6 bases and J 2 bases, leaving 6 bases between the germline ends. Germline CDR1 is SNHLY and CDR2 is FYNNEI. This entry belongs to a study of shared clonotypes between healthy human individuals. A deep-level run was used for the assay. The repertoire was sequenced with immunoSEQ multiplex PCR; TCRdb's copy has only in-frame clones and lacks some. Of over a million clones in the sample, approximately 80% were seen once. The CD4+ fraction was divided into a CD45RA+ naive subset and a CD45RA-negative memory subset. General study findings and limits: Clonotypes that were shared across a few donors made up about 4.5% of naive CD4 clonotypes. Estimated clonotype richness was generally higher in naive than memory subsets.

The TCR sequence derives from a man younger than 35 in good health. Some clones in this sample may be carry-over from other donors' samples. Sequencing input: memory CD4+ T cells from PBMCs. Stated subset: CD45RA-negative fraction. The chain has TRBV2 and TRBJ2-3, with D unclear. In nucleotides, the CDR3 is TGTGCCAGCAGCTACTTCACAGATACGCAGTATTTT. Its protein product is CASSYFTDTQYF.